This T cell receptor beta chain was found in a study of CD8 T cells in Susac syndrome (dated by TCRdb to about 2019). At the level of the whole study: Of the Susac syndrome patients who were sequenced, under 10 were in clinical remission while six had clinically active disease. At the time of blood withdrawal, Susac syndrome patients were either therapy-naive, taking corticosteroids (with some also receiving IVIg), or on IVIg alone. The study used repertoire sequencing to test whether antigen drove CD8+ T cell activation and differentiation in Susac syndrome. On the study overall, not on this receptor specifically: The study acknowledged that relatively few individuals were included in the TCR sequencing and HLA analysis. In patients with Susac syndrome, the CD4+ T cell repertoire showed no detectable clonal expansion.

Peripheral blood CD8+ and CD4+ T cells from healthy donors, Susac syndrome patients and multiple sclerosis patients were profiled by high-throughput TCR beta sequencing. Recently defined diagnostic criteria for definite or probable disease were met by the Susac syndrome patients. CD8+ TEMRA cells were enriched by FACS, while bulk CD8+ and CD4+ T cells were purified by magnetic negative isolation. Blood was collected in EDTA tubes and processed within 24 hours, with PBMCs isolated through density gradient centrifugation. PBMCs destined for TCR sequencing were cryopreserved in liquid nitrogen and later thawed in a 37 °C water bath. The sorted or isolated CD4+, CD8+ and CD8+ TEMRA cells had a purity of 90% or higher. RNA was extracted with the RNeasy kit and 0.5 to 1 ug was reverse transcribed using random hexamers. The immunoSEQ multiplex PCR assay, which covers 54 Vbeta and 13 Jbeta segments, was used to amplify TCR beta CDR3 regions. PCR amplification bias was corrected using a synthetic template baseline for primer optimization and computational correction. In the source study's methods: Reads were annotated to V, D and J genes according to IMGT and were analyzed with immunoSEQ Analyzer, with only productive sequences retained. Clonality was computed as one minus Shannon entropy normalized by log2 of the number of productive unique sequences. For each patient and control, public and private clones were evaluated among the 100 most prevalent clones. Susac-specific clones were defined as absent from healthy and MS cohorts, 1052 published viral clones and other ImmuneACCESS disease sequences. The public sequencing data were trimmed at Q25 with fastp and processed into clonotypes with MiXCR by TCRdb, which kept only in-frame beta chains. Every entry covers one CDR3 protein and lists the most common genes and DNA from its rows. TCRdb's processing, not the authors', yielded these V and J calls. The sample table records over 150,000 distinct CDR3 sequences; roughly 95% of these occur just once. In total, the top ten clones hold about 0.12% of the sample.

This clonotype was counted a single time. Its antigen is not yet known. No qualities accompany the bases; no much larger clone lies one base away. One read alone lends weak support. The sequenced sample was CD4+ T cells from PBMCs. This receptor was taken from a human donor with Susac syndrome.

The nucleotide sequence reads TGTGCCAGCAGTCTCCGACAGGGAGGCGGGAATGAGCAGTTCTTC. Its protein is CASSLRQGGGNEQFF. The rearrangement combines TRBV27 with TRBJ2-1, with TRBD1 as a weak D call on 7 bases. Per the germline V gene (reference sequence), MNHEY is the CDR1 and SMNVEV is the CDR2. At the junction V is shortened by 5 bases and J by 7 bases, with 18 bases in between. From its cysteine to its phenylalanine, the CDR3 spans 15 amino acids. The only DNA kept is the CDR3, 45 bases in frame from the first base.